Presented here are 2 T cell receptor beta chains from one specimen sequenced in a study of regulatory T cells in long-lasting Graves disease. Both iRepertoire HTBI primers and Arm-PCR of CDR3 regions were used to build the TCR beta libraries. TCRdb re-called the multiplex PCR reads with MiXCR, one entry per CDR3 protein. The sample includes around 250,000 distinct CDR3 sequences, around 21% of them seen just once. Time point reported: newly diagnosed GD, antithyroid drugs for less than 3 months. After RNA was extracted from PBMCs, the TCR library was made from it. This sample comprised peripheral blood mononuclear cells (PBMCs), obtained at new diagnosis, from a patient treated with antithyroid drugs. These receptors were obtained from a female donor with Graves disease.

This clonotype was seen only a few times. CDR3 nucleotide sequence: TGTGCCAGCAGCTCCCGAGTTAGGGACTCTGGAAACACCATATATTTT. This encodes CASSSRVRDSGNTIYF. This chain connects TRBV5-5 to TRBJ1-3; D ambiguous. With 3 bases removed from V and 0 bases from J, the gap between germline ends came to 13 bases. There are 16 residues in the CDR3. Germline V gives CDR1 SGHKS, CDR2 YYEKEE (reference sequence).

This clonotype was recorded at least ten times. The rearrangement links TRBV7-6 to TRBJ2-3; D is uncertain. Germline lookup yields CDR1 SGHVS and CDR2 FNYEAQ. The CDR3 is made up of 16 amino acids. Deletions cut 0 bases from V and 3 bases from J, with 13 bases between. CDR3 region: CASSLAIFPNTDTQYF. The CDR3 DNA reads TGTGCCAGCAGCTTAGCGATATTCCCAAATACAGATACGCAGTATTTT.